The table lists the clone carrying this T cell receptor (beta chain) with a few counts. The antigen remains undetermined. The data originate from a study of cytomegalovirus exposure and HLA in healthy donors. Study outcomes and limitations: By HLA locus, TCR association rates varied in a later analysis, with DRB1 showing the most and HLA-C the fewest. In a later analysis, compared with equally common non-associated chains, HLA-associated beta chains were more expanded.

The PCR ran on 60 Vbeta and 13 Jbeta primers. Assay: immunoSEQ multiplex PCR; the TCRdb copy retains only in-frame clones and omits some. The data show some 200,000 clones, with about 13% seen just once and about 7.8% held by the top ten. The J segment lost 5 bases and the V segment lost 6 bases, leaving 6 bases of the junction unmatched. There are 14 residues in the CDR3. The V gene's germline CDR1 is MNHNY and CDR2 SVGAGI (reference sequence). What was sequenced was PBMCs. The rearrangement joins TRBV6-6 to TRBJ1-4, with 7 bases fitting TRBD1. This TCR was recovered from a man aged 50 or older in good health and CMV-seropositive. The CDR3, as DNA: TGTGCCAGCAGGACCGGGACAGTCAATGAAAAACTGTTTTTT. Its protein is CASRTGTVNEKLFF.